This T cell receptor beta chain was sequenced during a study of T cell repertoires in cytomegalovirus infection. TCRdb ran MiXCR on the reads and lists one entry per CDR3 protein. The sample lists about 920,000 distinct CDR3 sequences; approximately 31% were seen once. To note about this clonotype: Its specificity is unknown.

Trimming stripped 6 bases from V and 3 bases from J, with 16 bases between. The CDR3 sequence is 15 residues long. CDR1 and CDR2 (germline): ENHRY, SYGVKD. The V call is TRBV10-3, the J call TRBJ2-3, with D possibly TRBD2 on 6 matching bases. The clonotype comes from a human donor in good health (CMV status not recorded). Some clones in this sample may be carry-over from other donors' samples. Sequenced material: cultured CD8+ T cells from PBMCs, taken from culture after CMV antigen stimulation. Written as DNA, the CDR3 is TGTGCCATCAGGACCCTCCTGGGGGGTACAGATACGCAGTATTTT. Protein: CAIRTLLGGTDTQYF.